Listed here is a single TCR beta chain. This sample stems from a study of cytomegalovirus exposure and HLA in healthy donors. With 60 Vbeta and 13 Jbeta primers, the PCR was carried out. Method: immunoSEQ multiplex PCR; TCRdb's copy keeps in-frame clones and lacks some. The sample consists of approximately 150,000 clones, more than 65% of them appearing once. Germline V gives CDR1 SEHNR, CDR2 FQNEAQ (reference sequence). V was clipped by 3 bases and J by 1 base; unmatched bases: 9. This CDR3 region has 19 residues. Those who donated were healthy bone marrow donors. Donors sampled were nominally healthy, though unrecorded immune exposures were likely.

Sequenced input: PBMCs. The gene calls are TRBV7-9 and TRBJ2-1, with 13 bases matching TRBD2. This TCR was sampled from a woman in her thirties in good health and CMV-seronegative. CDR3 in DNA: TGTGCCAGCAGCTTCTCGACTAGCGGGAGGAAAATGTCCTACAATGAGCAGTTCTTC. Protein product: CASSFSTSGRKMSYNEQFF.